Presented here are 19 T cell receptor beta chains from one specimen sequenced in a study of blood T cell repertoires in COVID-19. Clones were sequenced by immunoSEQ multiplex PCR, and TCRdb holds only the in-frame ones, with some missing. The table includes about 70,000 clones, approximately 86% detected once. What was sequenced was peripheral blood. The receptors shown here come from a human donor in a cohort sampled during active COVID-19.

CDR3 coding DNA: TGTGCCAGCAGCCGAGGGGACAAGCACCAGCCCCAGCATTTT. Protein: CASSRGDKHQPQHF. The genes are TRBV7-9 and TRBJ1-5; perhaps TRBD1 as D (6 bases). Trimming cost V 5 bases and J 7 bases, with 15 bases left between them. The germline gives CDR1 SEHNR, CDR2 FQNEAQ (reference sequence). CDR3 length equals 14 residues.

This sequence joins TRBV5-6 and TRBJ1-1; 7 bases align to TRBD1. CDR1 and CDR2 from the germline V gene are SGHDT and YYEEEE. J gave up 6 bases and V 1 base, and 3 bases lay outside the gene matches. The CDR3 loop spans 13 amino acids. As DNA, the CDR3 is TGTGCCAGCAGCTTGCGAGGGGGCGCTGAAGCTTTCTTT. Residues: CASSLRGGAEAFF.

CDR3 protein: CASSYLAGGRVRQETQYF. In DNA form, the CDR3 reads TGTGCCAGCAGCTATCTAGCGGGGGGAAGAGTTCGACAAGAGACCCAGTACTTC. This chain uses TRBV7-9 with TRBJ2-5, with TRBD2 identical over 11 bases. The V segment lost 4 bases and the J segment 2 bases; nucleotides outside the gene matches: 12. Germline loops: CDR1 SEHNR, CDR2 FQNEAQ (reference sequence). The CDR3 extends over 18 amino acids.

The genes are TRBV10-2 and TRBJ1-2; TRBD1 matches 7 bases. Trimming cost V 7 bases and J 7 bases; bases outside gene matches: 3. This CDR3 region has 11 residues. Germline V gene sequence: CDR1 WSHSY, CDR2 SAAADI. For the CDR3, the DNA is TGCGCCAGCACACAGGGGACTGGCTACACCTTC. Its translation: CASTQGTGYTF.

This clone was seen a few times. V usage is TRBV12-5 and J usage is TRBJ2-1, with 7 bases that match TRBD1. Germline V CDR1 and CDR2: LGHNT, FRNRAP. Trimming took 4 bases from V and 4 from J; bases not matched to a gene: 1. The CDR3 consists of 13 residues. The CDR3 DNA sequence: TGTGCTAGTGGTTCGGGACAGTACAATGAGCAGTTCTTC. Protein sequence: CASGSGQYNEQFF.

The V gene is TRBV7-8, the J gene TRBJ2-1; 11 bases are a match to TRBD2. CDR1 is SGHVS and CDR2 is FQNEAQ in the germline V gene. This CDR3 spans 15 amino acids. V shed 1 base, J shed 4 bases, and the junction held 0 bases outside the gene matches. In nucleotides, the CDR3 is TGTGCCAGCAGCTTAGGACTAGCGGGGTACAATGAGCAGTTCTTC. Amino acid sequence: CASSLGLAGYNEQFF. The variable domain in full, with the rest retrieved from reference TRBV7-8 and TRBJ2-1, is GAGVSQSPRYKVAKRGQDVALRCDPISGHVSLFWYQQALGQGPEFLTYFQNEAQLDKSGLPSDRFFAERPEGSVSTLKIQRTQQEDSAVYLCASSLGLAGYNEQFFGPGTRLTVL.

This chain connects TRBV7-2 to TRBJ2-7, with 7 bases that match TRBD1. After removal of 1 base from V and 2 bases from J, the junction contained 2 bases not matched to a gene. The CDR3 loop spans 14 amino acids. Germline V gene lookup returns CDR1 SGHTA and CDR2 FQGNSA. CDR3 sequence reads: CASSLGQGTYEQYF. The CDR3 DNA reads as TGTGCCAGCAGCTTAGGACAGGGTACCTACGAGCAGTACTTC.

The CDR3 reads CASSLSGTGRYAGQPQHF. CDR3 DNA: TGTGCCAGCAGTTTATCGGGGACAGGGCGTTACGCCGGGCAGCCCCAGCATTTT. V gene TRBV27 combines with J gene TRBJ1-5; TRBD1 aligns across 9 bases. The ends lost 0 bases at V and 7 bases at J; junction bases unmatched: 13. The CDR3 has 18 amino acids. Germline lookup yields CDR1 MNHEY and CDR2 SMNVEV (reference sequence).

The chain carries TRBV2 and TRBJ1-5; 8 bases match TRBD1. The J segment lost 7 bases and the V segment lost 4 bases, leaving 6 bases of the junction unmatched. Germline V gene sequence: CDR1 SNHLY, CDR2 FYNNEI. There are 14 residues in the CDR3. For the CDR3, the DNA is TGTGCCAGCAGTGTTCGGCAGGGGGCCCAGCCCCAGCATTTT. As protein: CASSVRQGAQPQHF.

The CDR3 loop is CASSWTGGSDEQFF. DNA of the CDR3: TGCGCCAGCAGCTGGACAGGGGGTAGCGATGAGCAGTTCTTC. The V gene is TRBV5-1, the J gene TRBJ2-1; TRBD1 agrees at 10 bases. Germline lookup yields CDR1 SGHRS and CDR2 YFSETQ. Trimming at V came to 3 bases and at J to 8 bases, leaving 5 bases not matched to a gene. The CDR3 contains 14 residues.

The CDR3 DNA follows: TGTGCCAGCAGCCGACTGGGACAGGGGTCCCAAGAGACCCAGTACTTC. Amino acids: CASSRLGQGSQETQYF. The V and J genes are TRBV11-1 and TRBJ2-5; 10 positions agree with TRBD1. Trimming at V came to 5 bases and at J to 1 base, leaving 7 bases not matched to a gene. This CDR3 is 16 amino acids long. The V gene's germline CDR1 is SGHAT and CDR2 FQDESV (reference sequence).

The table lists this clone with a few counts. The rearrangement uses TRBV25-1 and TRBJ1-6; tentatively, D is TRBD1 (5 bases). Germline CDR1 reads MGHDK; CDR2 reads SYGVNS. Trimming cost V 0 bases and J 13 bases, with 16 bases left between them. The CDR3 is made up of 15 amino acids. CDR3 sequence (DNA): TGTGCCAGCAGTGAATACGGGGGAGGGTTTTCTCCCCTCCACTTT. This sequence encodes CASSEYGGGFSPLHF.

The chain joins TRBV6-5 to TRBJ1-1, with a possible D match to TRBD1 (5 bases). V was shortened by 5 bases and J by 3 bases, with 10 bases between the two germline ends. CDR1 and CDR2 (germline): MNHEY, SVGAGI. The CDR3 is 13 residues long. The DNA for the CDR3 is TGTGCCAGCAGTAGGGGCCAGGACACTGAAGCTTTCTTT. Translation: CASSRGQDTEAFF.

CDR3 protein: CASSKSGTENNEQFF. In nucleotides, the CDR3 is TGTGCCAGCAGCAAATCCGGGACAGAGAACAATGAGCAGTTCTTC. The J gene is TRBJ2-1, the V gene TRBV21-1; the D call in the table, TRBD1, was not verified against the DNA. TRBV21-1 has pseudogene status. CDR3 size: 15 residues.

The count of this clone is one. The V call is TRBV9, the J call TRBJ2-5; 7 positions agree with TRBD1. The CDR3 covers 14 residues. The V gene's germline CDR1 is SGDLS and CDR2 YYNGEE. J was trimmed by 5 bases and V by 4 bases; bases with no gene match: 8. CDR3 bases: TGTGCCAGCAGCCCAGGGGGAGCTCGGGAGACCCAGTACTTC. Residues: CASSPGGARETQYF.

The chain combines TRBV18 with TRBJ1-1; D is uncertain. CDR3 length: 16 amino acids. The ends were cut back, 2 bases at V and 1 base at J, with 14 bases in the middle. CDR1 KGHSH and CDR2 LQKENI come from the germline V gene. CDR3 amino acids: CASSPIMQSGNTEAFF. The CDR3 nucleotides read TGTGCCAGCTCACCAATCATGCAATCCGGGAACACTGAAGCTTTCTTT.

This clone has a single count. Other DNA sequences in the sample encode the same CDR3. V usage is TRBV5-1 and J usage is TRBJ2-5; weak D call: TRBD1 (6 bases). The CDR3 consists of 14 residues. Trimming pared 1 base from V and 3 bases from J, leaving 10 bases between. CDR1 is SGHRS, CDR2 YFSETQ, per germline. CDR3 in amino acids: CASSLSAGEETQYF. The CDR3 DNA follows: TGCGCCAGCAGCTTGTCGGCAGGGGAAGAGACCCAGTACTTC.

This sequence joins TRBV7-2 and TRBJ2-6; 12 nucleotides match TRBD2. This CDR3 spans 18 amino acids. V shed 5 bases, J shed 1 base, and the junction held 6 bases outside the gene matches. Germline V gene sequence: CDR1 SGHTA, CDR2 FQGNSA. CDR3 sequence reads: CASSRTSGTQSGANVLTF. The CDR3 DNA reads as TGTGCCAGCAGCCGGACTAGCGGGACGCAATCTGGGGCCAACGTCCTGACTTTC. Using reference TRBV7-2 and TRBJ2-6 for the parts outside the CDR3, the full variable domain is GAGVSQSPSNKVTEKGKDVELRCDPISGHTALYWYRQSLGQGLEFLIYFQGNSAPDKSGLPSDRFSAERTGGSVSTLTIQRTQQEDSAVYLCASSRTSGTQSGANVLTFGAGSRLTVL.

V is TRBV4-2 and J is TRBJ1-3; perhaps TRBD1 as D (5 bases). CDR1 is LGHNA and CDR2 is YNFKEQ in the germline V gene. V was pared by 0 bases and J by 0 bases, with 9 bases between. The CDR3 has 16 residues. CDR3 nucleotide sequence: TGTGCCAGCAGCCAAGAGGGAACAGGCTCTGGAAACACCATATATTTT. It codes for CASSQEGTGSGNTIYF.